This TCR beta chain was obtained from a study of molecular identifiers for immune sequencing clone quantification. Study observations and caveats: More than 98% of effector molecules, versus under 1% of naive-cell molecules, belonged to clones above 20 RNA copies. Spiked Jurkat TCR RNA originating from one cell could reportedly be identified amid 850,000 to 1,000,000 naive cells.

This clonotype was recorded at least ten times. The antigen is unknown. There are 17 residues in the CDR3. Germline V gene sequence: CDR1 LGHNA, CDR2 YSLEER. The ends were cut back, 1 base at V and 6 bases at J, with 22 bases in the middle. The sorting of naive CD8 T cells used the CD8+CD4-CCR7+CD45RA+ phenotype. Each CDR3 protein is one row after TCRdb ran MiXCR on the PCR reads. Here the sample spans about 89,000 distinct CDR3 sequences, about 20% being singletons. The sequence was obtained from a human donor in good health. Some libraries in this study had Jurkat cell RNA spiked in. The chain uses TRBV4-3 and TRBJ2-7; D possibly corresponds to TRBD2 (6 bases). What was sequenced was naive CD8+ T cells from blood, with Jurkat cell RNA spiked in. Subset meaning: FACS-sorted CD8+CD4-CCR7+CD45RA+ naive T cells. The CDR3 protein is CASSQGTAGTGVREQYF. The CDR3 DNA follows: TGCGCCAGCAGCCAAGGGACCGCCGGGACTGGGGTGCGCGAGCAGTACTTC.